The rows below give T cell receptor beta chains drawn from one sample of a study of blood T cells in healthy people across ages. TCRdb ran MiXCR on the 5' RACE reads and lists one entry per CDR3 protein. This sample has 800,000 or so distinct CDR3 sequences, with 46% found just once. The sequenced material came from blood. The receptors shown here come from a man aged 80 or over in good health. Each CDR3 is given with its conserved first and last residue. The D gene is left open where the match is weak. Size is stated for part of the rows, as once, few or many counts, or as a class when the clone is expanded.

size,D,V,J,CDR3,DNA
many,TRBD2,TRBV12-3/TRBV12-4,TRBJ2-7,CASSTMTSAYSYEQYF,TGTGCCAGCAGTACCATGACTAGCGCCTACTCCTACGAGCAGTACTTC
.,.,TRBV29-1,TRBJ2-1,CSGGTSPLSYNEQFF,TGCAGCGGGGGGACCTCACCCCTCTCCTACAATGAGCAGTTCTTC
.,.,TRBV20-1,TRBJ2-7,CSARDRGTNTYEQYF,TGCAGTGCTAGAGACCGAGGGACAAATACCTACGAGCAGTACTTC
.,TRBD2,TRBV7-2,TRBJ2-7,CASSAVAGATSYEQYF,TGTGCCAGCAGCGCAGTAGCGGGAGCTACCTCCTACGAGCAGTACTTC
.,.,TRBV9,TRBJ1-4,CASSHGGETNEKLFF,TGTGCCAGCAGCCATGGTGGTGAAACTAATGAAAAACTGTTTTTT
few,TRBD2,TRBV19,TRBJ2-1,CASSIQLAGANEQFF,TGTGCCAGTAGTATACAACTAGCGGGAGCGAATGAGCAGTTCTTC
.,.,TRBV4-3,TRBJ2-3,CASSQGGGWRDTQYF,TGCGCCAGCAGCCAAGGTGGAGGATGGAGGGATACGCAGTATTTT
many,TRBD2,TRBV20-1,TRBJ2-5,CSALGLAGGPYQETQYF,TGCAGTGCTCTGGGACTAGCGGGAGGGCCGTACCAAGAGACCCAGTACTTC
.,.,TRBV15,TRBJ2-1,CATSRDSGGHNEQFF,TGTGCCACCAGCAGAGATTCCGGCGGCCACAATGAGCAGTTCTTC
.,.,TRBV20-1,TRBJ1-1,CSARVGVEAFF,TGCAGTGCTAGGGTGGGTGTTGAAGCTTTCTTT
few,TRBD2,TRBV7-2,TRBJ2-3,CASSLALAGADTQYF,TGTGCCAGCAGCTTAGCCCTAGCGGGAGCAGATACGCAGTATTTT
.,.,TRBV4-2,TRBJ1-4,CASSHRVTEKLFF,TGTGCCAGCAGCCACAGGGTTACTGAAAAACTGTTTTTT
many,TRBD2,TRBV20-1,TRBJ2-5,CSAPLAGGQSETQYF,TGCAGTGCCCCTCTAGCGGGAGGGCAGTCAGAGACCCAGTACTTC
.,.,TRBV7-2,TRBJ2-7,CASSLVSGLGGYEQYF,TGTGCCAGCAGCTTAGTGTCGGGGCTGGGAGGATACGAGCAGTACTTC
few,.,TRBV6-2/TRBV6-3,TRBJ1-5,CASTNGVNQPQHF,TGTGCCAGCACGAACGGAGTAAATCAGCCCCAGCATTTT
few,.,TRBV7-9,TRBJ2-4,CASSLGSGVKNIQYF,TGTGCCAGCAGCTTAGGGTCCGGGGTCAAAAACATTCAGTACTTC
.,.,TRBV6-6,TRBJ2-3,CASSYALGGSTDTQYF,TGTGCCAGCAGTTACGCCCTGGGGGGCTCCACAGATACGCAGTATTTT
.,.,TRBV30,TRBJ1-5,CAWSASRDSNQPQHF,TGTGCCTGGAGTGCATCCCGGGACAGCAATCAGCCCCAGCATTTT
.,TRBD2,TRBV11-2,TRBJ2-1,CASSQGLAGFNEQFF,TGTGCCAGCAGCCAGGGACTAGCGGGATTCAATGAGCAGTTCTTC
.,.,TRBV5-1,TRBJ2-7,CASRRGRGEQYF,TGCGCCAGCCGAAGGGGTCGAGGCGAGCAGTACTTC
.,.,TRBV9,TRBJ2-1,CASSVGERYEQFF,TGTGCCAGCAGCGTGGGGGAGAGGTATGAACAGTTCTTC
.,TRBD1,TRBV7-2,TRBJ1-2,CASSLWALGTGIDYGYTF,TGTGCCAGCAGCTTATGGGCTTTGGGGACAGGGATTGATTATGGCTACACCTTC
few,.,TRBV4-3,TRBJ1-6,CASSQDPWTSGSPLHF,TGCGCCAGCAGCCAAGATCCGTGGACAAGCGGTTCACCCCTCCACTTT
.,TRBD2,TRBV29-1,TRBJ2-3,CSVTSGYTDTQYF,TGCAGCGTCACTAGCGGTTACACAGATACGCAGTATTTT
.,TRBD2,TRBV6-2/TRBV6-3,TRBJ2-4,CASSNGLAGGPQEQYF,TGTGCCAGCAGCAACGGACTAGCGGGAGGGCCGCAGGAGCAGTACTTC
.,.,TRBV11-2,TRBJ2-7,CASSLVRGRGPYEQYF,TGTGCCAGCAGCTTAGTTAGGGGCAGGGGTCCCTACGAGCAGTACTTC
.,TRBD1,TRBV12-3/TRBV12-4,TRBJ2-7,CASSPWDRAEQYF,TGTGCCAGCAGTCCCTGGGACAGGGCCGAGCAGTACTTC
.,TRBD2,TRBV4-2,TRBJ2-7,CASSPVLSGTPYEQYF,TGTGCCAGCAGCCCAGTACTCAGCGGGACTCCATACGAGCAGTACTTC
.,TRBD2,TRBV12-3/TRBV12-4,TRBJ2-7,CASSQISGGGTSGTLLYEQYF,TGTGCCAGCAGTCAAATCAGCGGGGGGGGGACTAGCGGGACCCTCCTCTACGAGCAGTACTTC
few,.,TRBV6-2/TRBV6-3,TRBJ2-3,CASSYSPTGTFTDTQYF,TGTGCCAGCAGTTACTCGCCCACAGGAACCTTTACAGATACGCAGTATTTT